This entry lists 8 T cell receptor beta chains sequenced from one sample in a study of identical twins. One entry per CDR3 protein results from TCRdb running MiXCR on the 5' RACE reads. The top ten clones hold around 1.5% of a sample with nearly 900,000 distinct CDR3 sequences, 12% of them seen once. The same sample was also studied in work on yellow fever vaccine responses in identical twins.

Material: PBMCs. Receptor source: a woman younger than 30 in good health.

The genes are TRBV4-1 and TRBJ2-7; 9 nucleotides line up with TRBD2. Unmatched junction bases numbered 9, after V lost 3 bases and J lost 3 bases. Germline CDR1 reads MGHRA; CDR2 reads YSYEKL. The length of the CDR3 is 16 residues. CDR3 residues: CASSHVRRGGGYEQYF. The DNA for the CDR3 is TGCGCCAGCAGCCATGTTCGGCGGGGGGGGGGCTACGAGCAGTACTTC.

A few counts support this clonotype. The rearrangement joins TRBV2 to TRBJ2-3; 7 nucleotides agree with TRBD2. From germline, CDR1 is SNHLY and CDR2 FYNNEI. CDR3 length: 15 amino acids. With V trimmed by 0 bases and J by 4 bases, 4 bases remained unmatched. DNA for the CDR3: TGTGCCAGCAGTGAAGCCACTAGCGCACCAGATACGCAGTATTTT. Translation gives CASSEATSAPDTQYF.

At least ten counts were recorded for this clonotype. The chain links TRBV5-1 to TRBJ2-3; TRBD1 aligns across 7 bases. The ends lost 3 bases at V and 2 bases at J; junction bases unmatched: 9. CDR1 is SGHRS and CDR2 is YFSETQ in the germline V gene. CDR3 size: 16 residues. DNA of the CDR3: TGCGCCAGCAGCTGGGGACAGTCGGGATTCACAGATACGCAGTATTTT. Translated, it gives CASSWGQSGFTDTQYF.

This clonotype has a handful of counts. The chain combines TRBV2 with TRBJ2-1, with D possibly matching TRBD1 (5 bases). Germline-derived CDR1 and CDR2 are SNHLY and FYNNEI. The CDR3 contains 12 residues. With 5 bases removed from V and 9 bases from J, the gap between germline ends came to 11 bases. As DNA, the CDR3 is TGTGCCAGCAGTCGCCAGGGTACTGAGCAGTTCTTC. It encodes CASSRQGTEQFF.

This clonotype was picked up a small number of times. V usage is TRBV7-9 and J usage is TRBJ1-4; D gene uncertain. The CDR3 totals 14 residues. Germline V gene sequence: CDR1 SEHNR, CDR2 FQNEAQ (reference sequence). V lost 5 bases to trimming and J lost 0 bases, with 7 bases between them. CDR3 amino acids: CASSTSATNEKLFF. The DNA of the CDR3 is TGTGCCAGCAGCACCTCAGCAACTAATGAAAAACTGTTTTTT.

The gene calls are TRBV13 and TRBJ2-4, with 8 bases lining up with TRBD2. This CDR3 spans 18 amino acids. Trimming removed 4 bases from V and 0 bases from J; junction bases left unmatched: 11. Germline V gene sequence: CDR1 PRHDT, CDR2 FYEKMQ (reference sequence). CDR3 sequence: CASSSQRSGGEAKNIQYF. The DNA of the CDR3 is TGTGCCAGCAGCTCCCAGAGATCCGGGGGGGAAGCCAAAAACATTCAGTACTTC.

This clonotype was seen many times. The CDR3 region is CASRLTGDNSPLHF. CDR3 sequence (DNA): TGTGCCAGCAGATTGACAGGGGATAATTCACCCCTCCACTTT. The gene calls are TRBV5-6 and TRBJ1-6, with 8 bases fitting TRBD1. Germline CDR1 is SGHDT and CDR2 is YYEEEE. Trimming cost V 5 bases and J 5 bases; bases outside gene matches: 3. The CDR3 length is 14 residues. Looking up the rest from reference TRBV5-6 and TRBJ1-6 gives the full variable domain: DAGVTQSPTHLIKTRGQQVTLRCSPKSGHDTVSWYQQALGQGPQFIFQYYEEEERQRGNFPDRFSGHQFPNYSSELNVNALLLGDSALYLCASRLTGDNSPLHFGNGTRLTVT.

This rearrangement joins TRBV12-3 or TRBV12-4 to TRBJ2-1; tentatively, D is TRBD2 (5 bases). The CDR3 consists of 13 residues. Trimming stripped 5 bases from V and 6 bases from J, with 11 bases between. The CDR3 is CASSPEGRNEQFF. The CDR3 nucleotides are TGTGCCAGCAGTCCTGAGGGCCGCAATGAGCAGTTCTTC.